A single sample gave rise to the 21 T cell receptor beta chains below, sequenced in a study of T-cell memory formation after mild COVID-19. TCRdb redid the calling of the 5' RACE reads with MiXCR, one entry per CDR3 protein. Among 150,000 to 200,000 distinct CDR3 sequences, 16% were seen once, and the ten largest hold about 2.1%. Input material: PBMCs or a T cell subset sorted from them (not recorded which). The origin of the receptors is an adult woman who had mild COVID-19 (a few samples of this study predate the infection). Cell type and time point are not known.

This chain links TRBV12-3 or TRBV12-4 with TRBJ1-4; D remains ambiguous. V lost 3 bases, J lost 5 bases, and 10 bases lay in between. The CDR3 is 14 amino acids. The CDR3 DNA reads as TGTGCCAGCAGTTTGGGCAGATTAAATGAAAAACTGTTTTTT. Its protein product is CASSLGRLNEKLFF.

CDR3 nucleotide sequence: TGTGCCAGCAGCGTAGCGGGGTTTAATTCACCCCTCCACTTT. Translation gives CASSVAGFNSPLHF. J is TRBJ1-6 and V is TRBV9, with D uncertain. Germline V gene data show CDR1 as SGDLS and CDR2 as YYNGEE. The length of the CDR3 is 14 residues. V lost 0 bases, J lost 6 bases, and 7 bases lay in between.

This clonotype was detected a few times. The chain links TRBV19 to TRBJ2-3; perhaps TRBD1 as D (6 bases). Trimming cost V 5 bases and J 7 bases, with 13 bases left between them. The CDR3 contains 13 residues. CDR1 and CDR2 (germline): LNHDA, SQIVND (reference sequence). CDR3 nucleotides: TGTGCCAGTAGTGCAACCGGGACAAATACGCAGTATTTT. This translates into CASSATGTNTQYF.

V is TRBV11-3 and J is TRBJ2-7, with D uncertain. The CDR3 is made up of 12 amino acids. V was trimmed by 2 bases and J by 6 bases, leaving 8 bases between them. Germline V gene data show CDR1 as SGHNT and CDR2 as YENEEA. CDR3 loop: CASSLKESEQYF. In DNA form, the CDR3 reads TGTGCCAGCAGCTTAAAGGAATCCGAGCAGTACTTC.

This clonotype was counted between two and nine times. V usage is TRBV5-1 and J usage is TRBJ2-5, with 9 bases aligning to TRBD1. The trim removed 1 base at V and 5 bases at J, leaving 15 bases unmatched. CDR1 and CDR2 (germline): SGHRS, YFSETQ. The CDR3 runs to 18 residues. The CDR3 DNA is TGCGCCAGCAGCTTGACAGGGGGCTTACCTAGGGCTACGGAGACCCAGTACTTC. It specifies CASSLTGGLPRATETQYF.

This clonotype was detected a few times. The DNA for the CDR3 is TGTGCCAGCAGCCCCCAGACAGGGGGCTACGAGCAGTACTTC. It specifies CASSPQTGGYEQYF. The chain has TRBV7-2 and TRBJ2-7; 9 nucleotides align to TRBD1. Germline V lookup: CDR1 SGHTA, CDR2 FQGNSA. Trimming removed 5 bases from V and 3 bases from J; junction bases left unmatched: 5. The CDR3 runs 14 residues.

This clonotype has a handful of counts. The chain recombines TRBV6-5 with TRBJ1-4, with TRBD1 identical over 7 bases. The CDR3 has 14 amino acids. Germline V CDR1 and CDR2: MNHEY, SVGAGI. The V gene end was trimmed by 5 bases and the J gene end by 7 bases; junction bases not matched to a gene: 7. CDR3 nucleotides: TGTGCCAGCAGTCCAGGGGGGGTTGGTGAAAAACTGTTTTTT. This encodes CASSPGGVGEKLFF.

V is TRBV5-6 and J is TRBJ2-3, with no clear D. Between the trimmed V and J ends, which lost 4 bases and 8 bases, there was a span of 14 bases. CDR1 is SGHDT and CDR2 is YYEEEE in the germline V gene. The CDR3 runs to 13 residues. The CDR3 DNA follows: TGTGCCAGCAGCCCAGCTGGAGCGACTACGCAGTATTTT. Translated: CASSPAGATTQYF.

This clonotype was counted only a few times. The CDR3: CASSQDLGNTIYF. The DNA for the CDR3 is TGTGCCAGCAGCCAAGATCTGGGAAACACCATATATTTT. The V gene is TRBV3-1, the J gene TRBJ1-3; no firm D call. Germline loops: CDR1 LGHDT, CDR2 YNNKEL (reference sequence). The CDR3 totals 13 residues. Trimming took 0 bases from V and 4 from J, leaving 4 bases between them. The full variable domain, in which reference TRBV3-1 and TRBJ1-3 provide the parts outside the CDR3, is DTAVSQTPKYLVTQMGNDKSIKCEQNLGHDTMYWYKQDSKKFLKIMFSYNNKELIINETVPNRFSPKSPDKAHLNLHINSLELGDSAVYFCASSQDLGNTIYFGEGSWLTVV.

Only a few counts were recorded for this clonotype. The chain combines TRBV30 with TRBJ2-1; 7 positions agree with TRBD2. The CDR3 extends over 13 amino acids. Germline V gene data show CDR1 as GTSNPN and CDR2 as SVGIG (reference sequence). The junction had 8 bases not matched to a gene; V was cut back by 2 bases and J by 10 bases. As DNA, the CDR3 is TGTGCCTGGAGTCGGGCGGGAGTTCCAGAGCAGTTCTTC. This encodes CAWSRAGVPEQFF.

In DNA, the CDR3 is TGTGCCAGCAGGTCCGGGACAGGGGTTTCTAGCAATCAGCCCCAGCATTTT. Protein: CASRSGTGVSSNQPQHF. The chain combines TRBV6-5 with TRBJ1-5; 10 nucleotides align to TRBD1. The CDR3 runs 17 residues. Trimming cost V 6 bases and J 0 bases; bases outside gene matches: 8. Germline V gene sequence: CDR1 MNHEY, CDR2 SVGAGI.

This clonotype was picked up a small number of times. The CDR3 is CASSPGTSGGDEQFF. The CDR3 DNA reads TGTGCCAGCAGCCCCGGGACTAGCGGGGGGGATGAGCAGTTCTTC. The gene calls are TRBV3-1 and TRBJ2-1, with 16 bases identical to TRBD2. The CDR3 runs 15 residues. Germline CDR1 LGHDT, CDR2 YNNKEL (reference sequence). The trim removed 4 bases at V and 8 bases at J, leaving 2 bases unmatched.

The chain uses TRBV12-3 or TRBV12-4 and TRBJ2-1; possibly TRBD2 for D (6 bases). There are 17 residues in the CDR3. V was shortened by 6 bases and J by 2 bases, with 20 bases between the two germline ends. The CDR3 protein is CASRAGSGLSAYNEQFF. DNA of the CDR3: TGTGCCAGCAGGGCCGGGAGCGGCCTTTCGGCCTACAATGAGCAGTTCTTC.

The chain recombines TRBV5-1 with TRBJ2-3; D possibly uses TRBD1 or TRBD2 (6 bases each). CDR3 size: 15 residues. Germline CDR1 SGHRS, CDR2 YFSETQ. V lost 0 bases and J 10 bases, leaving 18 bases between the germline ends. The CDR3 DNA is TGCGCCAGCAGCTTGGAATGGGGGGCGCAGGGTCCGCAGTATTTT. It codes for CASSLEWGAQGPQYF.

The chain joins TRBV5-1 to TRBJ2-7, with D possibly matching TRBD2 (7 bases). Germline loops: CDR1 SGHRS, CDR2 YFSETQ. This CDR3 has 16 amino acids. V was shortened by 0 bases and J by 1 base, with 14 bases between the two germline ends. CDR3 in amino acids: CASSLGGGPTSYEQYF. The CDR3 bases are TGCGCCAGCAGCTTGGGCGGGGGCCCGACGTCCTACGAGCAGTACTTC.

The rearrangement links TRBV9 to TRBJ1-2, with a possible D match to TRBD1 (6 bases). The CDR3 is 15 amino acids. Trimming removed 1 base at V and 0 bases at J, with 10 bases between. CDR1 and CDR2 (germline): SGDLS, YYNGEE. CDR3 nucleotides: TGTGCCAGCAGCGTAACAGGGCCCCCTAACTATGGCTACACCTTC. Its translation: CASSVTGPPNYGYTF.

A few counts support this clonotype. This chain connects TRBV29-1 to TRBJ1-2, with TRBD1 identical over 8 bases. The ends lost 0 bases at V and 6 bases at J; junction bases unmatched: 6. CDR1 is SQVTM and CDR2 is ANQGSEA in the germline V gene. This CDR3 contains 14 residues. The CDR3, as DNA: TGCAGCGTTGAAGATCAAGGCAGGGGGCATGGCTACACCTTC. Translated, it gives CSVEDQGRGHGYTF.

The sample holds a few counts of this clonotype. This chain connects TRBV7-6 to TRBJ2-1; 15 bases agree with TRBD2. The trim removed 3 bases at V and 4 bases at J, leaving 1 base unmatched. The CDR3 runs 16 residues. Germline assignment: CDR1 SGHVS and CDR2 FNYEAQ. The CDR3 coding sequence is TGTGCCAGCAGCTTGGGGACTAGCGGGAGGTACAATGAGCAGTTCTTC. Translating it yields CASSLGTSGRYNEQFF.

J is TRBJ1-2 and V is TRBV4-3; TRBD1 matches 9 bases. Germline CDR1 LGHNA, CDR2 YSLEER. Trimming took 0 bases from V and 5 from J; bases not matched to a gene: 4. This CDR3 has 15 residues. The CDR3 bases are TGCGCCAGCAGCCAAGATCTGGGACAGGGATATGGCTACACCTTC. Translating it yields CASSQDLGQGYGYTF.

This chain's CDR3 is CASSYGAGYEQYF. CDR3 in DNA: TGTGCCAGCAGTTACGGAGCGGGCTACGAGCAGTACTTC. The V call is TRBV6-5, the J call TRBJ2-7; perhaps TRBD2 as D (6 bases). The CDR3 loop spans 13 amino acids. The germline CDR1 and CDR2 sequences are MNHEY and SVGAGI. V lost 2 bases, J lost 3 bases, and 8 bases lay in between.

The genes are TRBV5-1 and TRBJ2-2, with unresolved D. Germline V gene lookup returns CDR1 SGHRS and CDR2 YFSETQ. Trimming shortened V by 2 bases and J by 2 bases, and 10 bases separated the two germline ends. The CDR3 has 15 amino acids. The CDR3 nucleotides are TGCGCCAGCAGCTTATTCGAACCCAACACCGGGGAGCTGTTTTTT. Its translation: CASSLFEPNTGELFF.